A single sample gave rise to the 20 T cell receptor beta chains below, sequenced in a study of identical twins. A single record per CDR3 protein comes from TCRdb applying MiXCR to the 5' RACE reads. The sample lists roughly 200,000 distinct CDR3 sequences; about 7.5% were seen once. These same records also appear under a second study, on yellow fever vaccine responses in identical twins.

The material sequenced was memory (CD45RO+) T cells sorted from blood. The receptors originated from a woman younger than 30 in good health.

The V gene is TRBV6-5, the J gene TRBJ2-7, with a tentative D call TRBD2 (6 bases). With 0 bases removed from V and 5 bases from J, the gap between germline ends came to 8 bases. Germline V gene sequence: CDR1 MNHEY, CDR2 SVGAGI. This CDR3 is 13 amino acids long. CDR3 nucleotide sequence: TGTGCCAGCAGTTACTCTCCTAGCGACGAGCAGTACTTC. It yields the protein CASSYSPSDEQYF.

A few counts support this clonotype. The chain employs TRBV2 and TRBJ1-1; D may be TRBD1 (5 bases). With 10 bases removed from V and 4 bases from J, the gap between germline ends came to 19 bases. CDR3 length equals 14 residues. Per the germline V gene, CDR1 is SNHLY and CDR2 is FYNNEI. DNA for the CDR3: TGTGCCACGAGACCCAGGGAAAGTGGCACTGAAGCTTTCTTT. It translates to CATRPRESGTEAFF.

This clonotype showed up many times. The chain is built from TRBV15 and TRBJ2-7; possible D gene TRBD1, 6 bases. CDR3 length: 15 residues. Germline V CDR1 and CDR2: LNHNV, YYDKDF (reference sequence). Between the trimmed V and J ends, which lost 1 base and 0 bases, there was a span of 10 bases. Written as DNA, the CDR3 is TGTGCCACCAGCAGAGCAAGGACAGACTCCTACGAGCAGTACTTC. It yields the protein CATSRARTDSYEQYF.

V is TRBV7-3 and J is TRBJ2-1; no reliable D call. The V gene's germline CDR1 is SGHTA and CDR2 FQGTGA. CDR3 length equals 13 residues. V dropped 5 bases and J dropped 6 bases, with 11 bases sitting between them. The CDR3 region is CASSKGPINEQFF. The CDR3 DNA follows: TGTGCCAGCAGCAAAGGGCCCATCAATGAGCAGTTCTTC. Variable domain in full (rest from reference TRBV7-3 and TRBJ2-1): GAGVSQTPSNKVTEKGKYVELRCDPISGHTALYWYRQSLGQGPEFLIYFQGTGAADDSGLPNDRFFAVRPEGSVSTLKIQRTERGDSAVYLCASSKGPINEQFFGPGTRLTVL.

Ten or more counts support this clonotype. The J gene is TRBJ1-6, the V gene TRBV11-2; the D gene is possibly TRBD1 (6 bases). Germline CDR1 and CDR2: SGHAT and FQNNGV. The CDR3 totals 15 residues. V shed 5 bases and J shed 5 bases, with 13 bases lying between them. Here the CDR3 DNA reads TGTGCCAGCAGCACTTTGGGGGCGGATAATTCACCCCTCCACTTT. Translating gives CASSTLGADNSPLHF.

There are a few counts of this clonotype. CDR3: CASRLDSVPGNTIYF. Written as DNA, the CDR3 is TGCGCCAGCAGACTCGACTCCGTCCCTGGAAACACCATATATTTT. This chain links TRBV4-1 with TRBJ1-3; D unresolved. Germline V lookup: CDR1 MGHRA, CDR2 YSYEKL. Deletions cut 6 bases from V and 2 bases from J, with 14 bases between. The CDR3 contains 15 residues.

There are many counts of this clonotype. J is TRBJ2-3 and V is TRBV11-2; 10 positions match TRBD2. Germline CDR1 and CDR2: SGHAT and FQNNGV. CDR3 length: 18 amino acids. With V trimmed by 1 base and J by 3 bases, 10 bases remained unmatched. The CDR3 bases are TGTGCCAGCAGCTTAGTTCCTAGCGGGGGCTATAATACAGATACGCAGTATTTT. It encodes CASSLVPSGGYNTDTQYF.

CDR3 sequence: CASSLMWVGRNEQYF. The CDR3 DNA follows: TGTGCCAGCAGCTTGATGTGGGTGGGTCGCAACGAGCAGTACTTC. J is TRBJ2-7 and V is TRBV5-6; no definite D call. Germline loops: CDR1 SGHDT, CDR2 YYEEEE. Trimming shortened V by 1 base and J by 5 bases, and 16 bases separated the two germline ends. CDR3 length: 15 residues.

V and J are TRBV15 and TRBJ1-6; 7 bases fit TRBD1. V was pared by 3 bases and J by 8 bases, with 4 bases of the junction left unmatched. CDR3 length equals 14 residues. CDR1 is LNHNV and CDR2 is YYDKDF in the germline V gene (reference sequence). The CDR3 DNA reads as TGTGCCACCAGCAGGGGACAGCTCGATTCACCCCTCCACTTT. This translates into CATSRGQLDSPLHF.

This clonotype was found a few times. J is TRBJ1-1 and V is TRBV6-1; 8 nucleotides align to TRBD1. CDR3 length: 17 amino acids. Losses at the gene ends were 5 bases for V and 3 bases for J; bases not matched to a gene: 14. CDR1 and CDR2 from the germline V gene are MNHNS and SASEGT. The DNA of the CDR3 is TGTGCCAGCAGTCAAATTTCCGGGACAGGTCTCCACACTGAAGCTTTCTTT. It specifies CASSQISGTGLHTEAFF.

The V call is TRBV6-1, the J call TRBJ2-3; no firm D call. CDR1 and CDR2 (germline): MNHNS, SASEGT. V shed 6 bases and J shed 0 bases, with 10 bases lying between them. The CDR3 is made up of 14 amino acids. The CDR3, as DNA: TGTGCCAGCAGCCGGGTCCTTAGCACAGATACGCAGTATTTT. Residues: CASSRVLSTDTQYF.

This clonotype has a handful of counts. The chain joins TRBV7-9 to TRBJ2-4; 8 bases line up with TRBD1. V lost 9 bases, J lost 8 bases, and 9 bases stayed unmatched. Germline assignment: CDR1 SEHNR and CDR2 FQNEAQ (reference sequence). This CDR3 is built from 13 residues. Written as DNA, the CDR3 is TGTGCCAGTCATCCAGGGGGCTTCGACATTCAGTACTTC. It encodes CASHPGGFDIQYF.

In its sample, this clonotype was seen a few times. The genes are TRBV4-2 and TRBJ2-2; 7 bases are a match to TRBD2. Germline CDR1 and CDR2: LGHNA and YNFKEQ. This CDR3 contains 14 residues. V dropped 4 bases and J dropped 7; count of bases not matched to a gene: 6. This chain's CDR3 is CASSPGLEDGELFF. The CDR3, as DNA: TGTGCCAGCAGCCCAGGACTAGAAGACGGGGAGCTGTTTTTT.

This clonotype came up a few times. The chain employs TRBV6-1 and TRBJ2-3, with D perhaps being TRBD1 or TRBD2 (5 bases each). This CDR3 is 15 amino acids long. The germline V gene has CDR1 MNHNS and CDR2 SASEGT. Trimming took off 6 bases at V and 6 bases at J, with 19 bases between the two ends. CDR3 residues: CASRAPGPRGDTQYF. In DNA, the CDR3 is TGTGCCAGCAGGGCCCCGGGGCCGAGAGGGGATACGCAGTATTTT.

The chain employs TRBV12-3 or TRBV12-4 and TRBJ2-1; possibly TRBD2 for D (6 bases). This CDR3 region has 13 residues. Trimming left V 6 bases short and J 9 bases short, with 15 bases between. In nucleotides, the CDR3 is TGTGCCAGCAGGGGGACCGCCGGGAGTGAGCAGTTCTTC. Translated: CASRGTAGSEQFF.

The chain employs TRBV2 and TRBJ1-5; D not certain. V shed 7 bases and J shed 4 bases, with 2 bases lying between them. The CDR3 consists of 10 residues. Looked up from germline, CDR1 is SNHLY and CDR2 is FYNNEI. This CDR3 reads CASKNQPQHF. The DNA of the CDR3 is TGTGCCAGCAAGAATCAGCCCCAGCATTTT.

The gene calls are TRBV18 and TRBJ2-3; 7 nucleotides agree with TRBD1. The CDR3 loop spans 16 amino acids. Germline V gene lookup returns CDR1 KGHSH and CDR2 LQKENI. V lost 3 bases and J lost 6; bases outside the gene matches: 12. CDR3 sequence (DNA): TGTGCCAGCTCACCCGGACAGGAAAGGATTCGGGATACGCAGTATTTT. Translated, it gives CASSPGQERIRDTQYF.

CDR3 in DNA: TGCAGTGCCCAATCCCTAGCGGGGGATTACAATGAGCAGTTCTTC. Translation: CSAQSLAGDYNEQFF. The chain carries TRBV20-1 and TRBJ2-1; 10 bases are a match to TRBD2. V lost 6 bases to trimming and J lost 4 bases; unmatched junction nucleotides: 9. Germline lookup yields CDR1 DFQATT and CDR2 SNEGSKA (reference sequence). The CDR3 has 15 amino acids.

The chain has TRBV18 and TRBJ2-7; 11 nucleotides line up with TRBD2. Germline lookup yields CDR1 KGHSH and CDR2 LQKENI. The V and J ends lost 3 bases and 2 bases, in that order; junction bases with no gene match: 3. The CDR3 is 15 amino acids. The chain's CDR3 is CASSPTSGSTYEQYF. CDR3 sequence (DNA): TGTGCCAGCTCACCTACTAGCGGGAGCACCTACGAGCAGTACTTC.

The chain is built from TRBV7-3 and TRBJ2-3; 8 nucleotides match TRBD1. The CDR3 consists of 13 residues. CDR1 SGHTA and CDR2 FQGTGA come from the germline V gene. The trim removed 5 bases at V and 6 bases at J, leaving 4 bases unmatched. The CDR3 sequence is CASSPRQGDTQYF. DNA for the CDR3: TGTGCCAGCAGCCCCCGACAGGGGGATACGCAGTATTTT.